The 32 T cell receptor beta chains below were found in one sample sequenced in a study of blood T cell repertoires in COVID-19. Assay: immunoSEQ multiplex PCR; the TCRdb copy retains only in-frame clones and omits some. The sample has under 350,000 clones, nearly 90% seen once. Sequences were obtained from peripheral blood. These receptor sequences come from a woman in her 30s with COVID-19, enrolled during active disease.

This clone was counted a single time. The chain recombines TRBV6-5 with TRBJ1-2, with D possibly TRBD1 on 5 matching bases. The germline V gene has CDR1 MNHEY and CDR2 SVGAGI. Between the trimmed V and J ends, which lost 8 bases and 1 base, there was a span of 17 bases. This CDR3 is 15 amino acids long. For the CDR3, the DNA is TGTGCCAGCGGGGGGGAGGACCCTGTTAACTATGGCTACACCTTC. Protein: CASGGEDPVNYGYTF.

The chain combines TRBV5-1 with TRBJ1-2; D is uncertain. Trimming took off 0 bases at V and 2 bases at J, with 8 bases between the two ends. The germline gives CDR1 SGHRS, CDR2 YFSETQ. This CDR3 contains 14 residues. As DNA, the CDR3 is TGCGCCAGCAGCTTGGTGGCACAGAACTATGGCTACACCTTC. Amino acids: CASSLVAQNYGYTF.

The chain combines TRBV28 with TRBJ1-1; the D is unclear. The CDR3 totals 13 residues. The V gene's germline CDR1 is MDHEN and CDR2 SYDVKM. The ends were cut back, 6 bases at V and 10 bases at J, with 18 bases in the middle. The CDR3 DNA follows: TGTGCCAGCAGCCTCGTATCCCCCCGGGGAGCTTTCTTT. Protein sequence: CASSLVSPRGAFF.

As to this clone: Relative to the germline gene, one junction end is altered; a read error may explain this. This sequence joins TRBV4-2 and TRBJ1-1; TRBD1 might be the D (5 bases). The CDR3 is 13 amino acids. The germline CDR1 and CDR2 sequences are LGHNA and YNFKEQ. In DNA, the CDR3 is TGTGCCAGCAGCCAAGATCTGGAAAGGGGCGAAAACTTT. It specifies CASSQDLERGENF.

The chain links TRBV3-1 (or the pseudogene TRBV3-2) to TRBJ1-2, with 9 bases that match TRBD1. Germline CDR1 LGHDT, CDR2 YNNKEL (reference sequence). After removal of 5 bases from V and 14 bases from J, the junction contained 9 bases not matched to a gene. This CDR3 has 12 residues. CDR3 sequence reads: CASSSGQGPYTF. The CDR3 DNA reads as TGTGCCAGCAGCTCTGGACAGGGGCCGTATACCTTC.

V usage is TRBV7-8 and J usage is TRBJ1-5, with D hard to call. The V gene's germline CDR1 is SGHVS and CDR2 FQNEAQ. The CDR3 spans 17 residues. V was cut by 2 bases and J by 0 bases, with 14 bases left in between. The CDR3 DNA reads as TGTGCCAGCAGCTTACCCCGGGAACGGTATAGCAATCAGCCCCAGCATTTT. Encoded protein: CASSLPRERYSNQPQHF.

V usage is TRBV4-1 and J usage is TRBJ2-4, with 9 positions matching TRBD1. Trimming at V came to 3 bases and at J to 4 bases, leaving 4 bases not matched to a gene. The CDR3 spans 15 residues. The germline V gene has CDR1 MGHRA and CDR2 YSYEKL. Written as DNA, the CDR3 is TGCGCCAGCAGCCAGATTGGGACAGGGAAAAACATTCAGTACTTC. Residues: CASSQIGTGKNIQYF.

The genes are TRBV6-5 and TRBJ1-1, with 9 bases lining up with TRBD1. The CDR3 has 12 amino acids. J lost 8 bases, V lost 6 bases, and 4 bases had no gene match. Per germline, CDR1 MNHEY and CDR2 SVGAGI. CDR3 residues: CASSTGQGEAFF. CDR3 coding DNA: TGTGCCAGCAGCACCGGACAGGGGGAAGCTTTCTTT.

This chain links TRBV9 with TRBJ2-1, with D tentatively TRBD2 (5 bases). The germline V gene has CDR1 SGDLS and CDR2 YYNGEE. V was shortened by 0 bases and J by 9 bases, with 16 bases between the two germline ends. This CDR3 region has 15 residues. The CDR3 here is CASSVEAGIETEQFF. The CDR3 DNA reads TGTGCCAGCAGCGTAGAGGCGGGCATCGAGACTGAGCAGTTCTTC.

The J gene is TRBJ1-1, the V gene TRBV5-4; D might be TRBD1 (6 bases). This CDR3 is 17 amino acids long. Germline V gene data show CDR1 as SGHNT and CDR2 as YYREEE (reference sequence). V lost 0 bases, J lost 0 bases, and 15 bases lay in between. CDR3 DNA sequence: TGTGCCAGCAGCTTGGGGCAGGGGTCAACCATGAACACTGAAGCTTTCTTT. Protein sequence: CASSLGQGSTMNTEAFF.

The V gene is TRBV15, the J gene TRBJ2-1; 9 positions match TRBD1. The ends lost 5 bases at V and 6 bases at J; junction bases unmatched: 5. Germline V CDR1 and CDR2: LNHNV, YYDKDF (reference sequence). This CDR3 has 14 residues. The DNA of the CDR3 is TGTGCCACCAGCCGGGACAGGGTCGCCAATGAGCAGTTCTTC. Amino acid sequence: CATSRDRVANEQFF.

CDR3 bases: TGTGCCAGTAGGACAGTGAAAGCTTTCTTT. It codes for CASRTVKAFF. This chain connects TRBV2 to TRBJ1-1; D perhaps matches TRBD1 (6 bases). V lost 9 bases, J lost 9 bases, and 11 bases lay in between. Looked up from germline, CDR1 is SNHLY and CDR2 is FYNNEI. This CDR3 is built from 10 residues.

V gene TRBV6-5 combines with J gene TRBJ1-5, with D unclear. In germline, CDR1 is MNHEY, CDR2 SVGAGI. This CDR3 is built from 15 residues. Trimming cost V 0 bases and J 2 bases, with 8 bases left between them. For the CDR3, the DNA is TGTGCCAGCAGTTACTCGCGGCACGGCAATCAGCCCCAGCATTTT. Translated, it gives CASSYSRHGNQPQHF.

This chain's CDR3 is CASSVTDNTEAFF. As DNA, the CDR3 is TGCGCCAGCAGTGTGACAGACAACACTGAAGCTTTCTTT. This chain uses TRBV10-2 with TRBJ1-1, with a weak D call TRBD1 (5 bases). Trimming left V 4 bases short and J 2 bases short, with 8 bases between. This CDR3 comprises 13 residues. Germline loops: CDR1 WSHSY, CDR2 SAAADI.

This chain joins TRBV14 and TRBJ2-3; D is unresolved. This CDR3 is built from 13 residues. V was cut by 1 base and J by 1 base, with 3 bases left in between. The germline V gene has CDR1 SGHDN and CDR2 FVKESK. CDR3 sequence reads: CASSQVGTDTQYF. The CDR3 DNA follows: TGTGCCAGCAGCCAAGTCGGCACAGATACGCAGTATTTT.

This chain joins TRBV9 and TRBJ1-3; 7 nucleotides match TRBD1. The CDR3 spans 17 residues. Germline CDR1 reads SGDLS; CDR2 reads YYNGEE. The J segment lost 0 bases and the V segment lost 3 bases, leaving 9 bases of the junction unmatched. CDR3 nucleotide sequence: TGTGCCAGCAGCGCCCACGGACAGGTTAACTCTGGAAACACCATATATTTT. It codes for CASSAHGQVNSGNTIYF.

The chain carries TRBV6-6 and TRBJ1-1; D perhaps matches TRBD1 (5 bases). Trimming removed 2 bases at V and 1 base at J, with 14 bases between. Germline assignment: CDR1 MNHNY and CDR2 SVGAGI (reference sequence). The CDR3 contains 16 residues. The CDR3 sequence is CASSYPRGSRNTEAFF. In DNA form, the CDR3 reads TGTGCCAGCAGTTACCCTCGGGGGTCCCGGAACACTGAAGCTTTCTTT.

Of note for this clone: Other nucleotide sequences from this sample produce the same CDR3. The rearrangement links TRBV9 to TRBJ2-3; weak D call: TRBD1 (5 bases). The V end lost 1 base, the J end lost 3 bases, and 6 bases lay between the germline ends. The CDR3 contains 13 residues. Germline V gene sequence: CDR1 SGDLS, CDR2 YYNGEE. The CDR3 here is CASSVQGTDTQYF. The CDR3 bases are TGTGCCAGCAGCGTACAGGGAACAGATACGCAGTATTTT.

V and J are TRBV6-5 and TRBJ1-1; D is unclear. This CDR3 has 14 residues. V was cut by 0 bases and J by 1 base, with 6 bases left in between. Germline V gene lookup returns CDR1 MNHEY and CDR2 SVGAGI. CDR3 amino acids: CASSYSYRNTEAFF. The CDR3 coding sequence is TGTGCCAGCAGTTACTCGTACAGGAACACTGAAGCTTTCTTT.

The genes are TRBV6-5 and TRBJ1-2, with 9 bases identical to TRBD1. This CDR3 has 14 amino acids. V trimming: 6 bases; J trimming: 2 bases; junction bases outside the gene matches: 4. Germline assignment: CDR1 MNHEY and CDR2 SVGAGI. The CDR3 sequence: CASSYDRGNYGYTF. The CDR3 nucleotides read TGTGCCAGCAGCTACGACAGGGGGAACTATGGCTACACCTTC.

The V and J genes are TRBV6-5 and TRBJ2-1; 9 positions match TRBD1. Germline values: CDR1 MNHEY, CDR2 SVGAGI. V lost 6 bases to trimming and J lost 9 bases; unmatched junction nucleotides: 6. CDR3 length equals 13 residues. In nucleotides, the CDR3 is TGTGCCAGCAGCCGGACAGGGGCAGGTGAGCAGTTCTTC. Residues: CASSRTGAGEQFF.

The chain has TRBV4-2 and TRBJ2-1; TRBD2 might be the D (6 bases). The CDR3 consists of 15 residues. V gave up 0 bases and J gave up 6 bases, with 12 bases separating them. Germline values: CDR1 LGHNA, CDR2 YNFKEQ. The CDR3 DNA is TGTGCCAGCAGCCAAGACCCGATGGGGGGCAATGAGCAGTTCTTC. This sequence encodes CASSQDPMGGNEQFF.

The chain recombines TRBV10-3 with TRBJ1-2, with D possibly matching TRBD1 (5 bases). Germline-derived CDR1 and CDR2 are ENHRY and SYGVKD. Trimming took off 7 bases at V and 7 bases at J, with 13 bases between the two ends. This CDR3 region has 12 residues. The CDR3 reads CAINRGLAGYTF. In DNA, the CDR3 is TGTGCCATCAACCGGGGGTTGGCTGGCTACACCTTC.

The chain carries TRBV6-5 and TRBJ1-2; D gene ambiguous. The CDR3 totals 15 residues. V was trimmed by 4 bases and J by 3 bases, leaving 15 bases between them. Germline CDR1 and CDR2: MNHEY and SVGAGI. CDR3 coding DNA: TGTGCCAGCAGTTCCCGGGCACCTAGCGACTATGGCTACACCTTC. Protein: CASSSRAPSDYGYTF.

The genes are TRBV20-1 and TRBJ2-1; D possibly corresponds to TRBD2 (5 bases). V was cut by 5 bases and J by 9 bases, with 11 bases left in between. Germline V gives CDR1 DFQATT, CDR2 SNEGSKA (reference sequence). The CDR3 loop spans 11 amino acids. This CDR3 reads CSASHGGEQFF. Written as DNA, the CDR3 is TGCAGTGCTTCCCACGGAGGTGAGCAGTTCTTC.

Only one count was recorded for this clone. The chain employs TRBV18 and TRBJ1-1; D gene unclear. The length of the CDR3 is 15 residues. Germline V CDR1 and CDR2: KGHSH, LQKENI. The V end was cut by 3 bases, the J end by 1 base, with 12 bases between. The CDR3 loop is CASSPPAGPNTEAFF. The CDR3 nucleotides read TGTGCCAGCTCACCGCCGGCAGGCCCGAACACTGAAGCTTTCTTT.

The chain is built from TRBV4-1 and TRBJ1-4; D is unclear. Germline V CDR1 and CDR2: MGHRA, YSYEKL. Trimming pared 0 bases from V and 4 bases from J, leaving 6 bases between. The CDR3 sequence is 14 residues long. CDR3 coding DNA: TGCGCCAGCAGCCAAGACCTCGTTAATGAAAAACTGTTTTTT. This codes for CASSQDLVNEKLFF.

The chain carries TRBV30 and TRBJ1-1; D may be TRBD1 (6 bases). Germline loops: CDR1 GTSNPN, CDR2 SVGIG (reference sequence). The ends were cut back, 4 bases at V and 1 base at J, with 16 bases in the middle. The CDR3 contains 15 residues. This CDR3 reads CAWTRGGLRNTEAFF. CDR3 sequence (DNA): TGTGCCTGGACAAGGGGGGGACTTAGGAACACTGAAGCTTTCTTT.

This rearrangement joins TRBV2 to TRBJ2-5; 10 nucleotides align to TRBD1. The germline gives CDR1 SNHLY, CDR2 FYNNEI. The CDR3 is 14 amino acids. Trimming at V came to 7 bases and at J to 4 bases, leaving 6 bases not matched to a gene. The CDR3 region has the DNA TGTGCCAGCAACAGGGACAGGGGACCAGAGACCCAGTACTTC. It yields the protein CASNRDRGPETQYF.

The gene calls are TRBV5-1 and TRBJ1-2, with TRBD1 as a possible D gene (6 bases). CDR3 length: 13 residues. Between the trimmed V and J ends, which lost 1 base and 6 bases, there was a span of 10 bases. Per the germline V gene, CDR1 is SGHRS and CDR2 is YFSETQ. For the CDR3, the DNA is TGCGCCAGCAGCTTGATCCCAGGGGATGGCTACACCTTC. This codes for CASSLIPGDGYTF.

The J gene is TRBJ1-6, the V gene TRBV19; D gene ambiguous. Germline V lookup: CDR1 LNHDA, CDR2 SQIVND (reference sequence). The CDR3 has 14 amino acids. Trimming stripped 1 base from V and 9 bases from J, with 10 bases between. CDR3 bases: TGTGCCAGTAGTATAGGACCGACGGGTTCACCCCTCCACTTT. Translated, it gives CASSIGPTGSPLHF.

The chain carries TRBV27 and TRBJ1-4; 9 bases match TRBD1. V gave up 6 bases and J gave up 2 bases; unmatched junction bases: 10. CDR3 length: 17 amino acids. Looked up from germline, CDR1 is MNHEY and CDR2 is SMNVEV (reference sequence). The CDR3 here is CASSTGQGFVTNEKLFF. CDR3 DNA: TGTGCCAGCAGCACGGGACAGGGTTTTGTTACTAATGAAAAACTGTTTTTT.